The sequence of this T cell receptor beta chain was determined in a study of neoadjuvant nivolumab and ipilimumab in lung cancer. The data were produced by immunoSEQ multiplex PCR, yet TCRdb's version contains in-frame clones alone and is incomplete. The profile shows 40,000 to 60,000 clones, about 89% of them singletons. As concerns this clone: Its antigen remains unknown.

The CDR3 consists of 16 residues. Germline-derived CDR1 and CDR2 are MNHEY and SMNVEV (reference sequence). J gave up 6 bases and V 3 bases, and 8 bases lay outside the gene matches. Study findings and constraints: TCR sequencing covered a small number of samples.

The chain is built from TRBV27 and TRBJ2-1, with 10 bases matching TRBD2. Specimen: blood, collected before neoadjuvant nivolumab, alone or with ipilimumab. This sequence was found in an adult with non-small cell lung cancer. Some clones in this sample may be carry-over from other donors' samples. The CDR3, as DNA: TGTGCCAGCAGTTTCCAGGGACTAGCGTTTGTCAATGAGCAGTTCTTC. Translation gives CASSFQGLAFVNEQFF.